This T cell receptor (beta chain) was sequenced for a study of cytomegalovirus exposure and HLA in healthy donors. From germline, CDR1 is SQVTM and CDR2 ANQGSEA. This CDR3 is 13 amino acids long. The J segment lost 4 bases and the V segment lost 4 bases, leaving 3 bases of the junction unmatched. The PCR had 60 Vbeta and 13 Jbeta primers. Per the authors' pipeline: Tens of millions of unique TCR beta chains, 8.5 million to 14 million shared, were counted in a later analysis. TCRdb's table, derived via immunoSEQ multiplex PCR, lists solely in-frame clones and lacks some. D and trimming come from the DNA, and the V and J calls and clone size come from that table. This listing includes about 210,000 clones. Findings and limits, study-wide: Cytomegalovirus-associated TCR beta chains were listed, numbering some 180. Only CMV serostatus was available as immune exposure information. Presence/absence analyses assumed roughly uniform sequencing depth across donors.

Points on this clone: The antigen remains undetermined.

This receptor was obtained from a woman aged 30 to 39 in good health and CMV-seropositive. The V gene is TRBV29-1, the J gene TRBJ2-1; 8 positions agree with TRBD2. Sequenced sample: PBMCs. The CDR3 bases are TGCAGCGTTGGGGCGGGGGGTTACAATGAGCAGTTCTTC. Amino acids: CSVGAGGYNEQFF.